Below are 32 T cell receptor beta chains sequenced from a single sample in a study of a mutant IDH1 vaccine in newly diagnosed glioma (dated by TCRdb to the early 2020s). The time point label on this specimen signifies: week 47, end of study. Every vaccine dose consisted of 300 ug of a 20-mer mutant IDH1 peptide in Montanide, administered subcutaneously together with topical imiquimod. Their antigens remain unidentified. Libraries were prepared through the immunoSEQ multiplex PCR assay. TCRdb re-hosts the immuneACCESS table, in-frame sequences only. Its copies lack some clones; in the studies checked, an unresolved V gene accounts for under half of them, and the cause for the rest is not known. This sample lists roughly 86,000 clones; around four fifths were detected once. Approximately 5.6% of the sample is in the top ten clones. The sequences come from PBMCs, collected from a glioma patient whose treatment included an IDH1 peptide vaccine. The receptors here all came from a man in his forties with glioma.

The rearrangement joins TRBV6-4 to TRBJ2-3; 7 bases fit TRBD2. This CDR3 has 14 residues. After removal of 2 bases from V and 4 bases from J, the junction contained 3 bases not matched to a gene. In germline, CDR1 is MRHNA, CDR2 SNTAGT. CDR3 sequence reads: CASSDHAGADTQYF. The CDR3 DNA reads TGTGCCAGCAGTGACCATGCGGGGGCAGATACGCAGTATTTT.

The chain combines TRBV18 with TRBJ2-7; D is ambiguous. Between the trimmed V and J ends, which lost 1 base and 4 bases, there was a span of 11 bases. The CDR3 totals 14 residues. Germline-derived CDR1 and CDR2 are KGHSH and LQKENI. The CDR3 region is CASSPRHLGYEQYF. CDR3 in DNA: TGTGCCAGCTCACCACGGCACCTTGGATACGAGCAGTACTTC. The full variable domain, completed using reference TRBV18 and TRBJ2-7, is NAGVMQNPRHLVRRRGQEARLRCSPMKGHSHVYWYRQLPEEGLKFMVYLQKENIIDESGMPKERFSAEFPKEGPSILRIQQVVRGDSAAYFCASSPRHLGYEQYFGPGTRLTVT.

This clone was seen once. This rearrangement joins TRBV5-4 to TRBJ1-2, with D perhaps TRBD1 (6 bases). With 7 bases removed from V and 8 bases from J, the gap between germline ends came to 18 bases. From germline, CDR1 is SGHNT and CDR2 YYREEE (reference sequence). The CDR3 length is 13 residues. The CDR3 coding sequence is TGTGCCAGCGACATACAGGGTACTGGGGGCTACACCTTC. It translates to CASDIQGTGGYTF.

This clone was seen only once. This chain uses TRBV27 with TRBJ1-6, with 10 nucleotides matching TRBD1. Germline CDR1 and CDR2: MNHEY and SMNVEV (reference sequence). The CDR3 spans 15 residues. Trimming took 5 bases from V and 7 from J; bases not matched to a gene: 5. CDR3 residues: CASSQRTGGNSPLHF. The CDR3, as DNA: TGTGCCAGCAGTCAACGGACAGGGGGGAATTCACCCCTCCACTTT.

V usage is TRBV7-6 and J usage is TRBJ1-1; D is possibly TRBD1 (6 bases). CDR1 SGHVS and CDR2 FNYEAQ come from the germline V gene. V gave up 0 bases and J gave up 5 bases, with 16 bases separating them. This CDR3 is 16 amino acids long. The CDR3 here is CASSLAFGGPGTEAFF. Here the CDR3 DNA reads TGTGCCAGCAGCTTAGCGTTTGGGGGGCCGGGAACTGAAGCTTTCTTT.

The J gene is TRBJ1-2, the V gene TRBV7-2; D gene unclear. Germline lookup yields CDR1 SGHTA and CDR2 FQGNSA. Trimming left V 6 bases short and J 5 bases short, with 10 bases between. The CDR3 loop spans 12 amino acids. CDR3 protein: CASRGRAYGYTF. CDR3 bases: TGTGCCAGCAGGGGTAGGGCTTATGGCTACACCTTC.

This chain joins TRBV4-3 and TRBJ1-1, with unresolved D. The V end was cut by 4 bases, the J end by 7 bases, with 13 bases between. CDR3 length equals 13 residues. CDR1 is LGHNA, CDR2 YSLEER, per germline. The DNA of the CDR3 is TGCGCCAGCAGCCGGGCGGAAGGTTATGAAGCTTTCTTT. This gives the protein CASSRAEGYEAFF.

The J gene is TRBJ2-7, the V gene TRBV4-3; D is perhaps TRBD1 or TRBD2 (7 bases each). V was cut by 0 bases and J by 3 bases, with 15 bases left in between. CDR1 is LGHNA, CDR2 YSLEER, per germline. This CDR3 has 16 residues. DNA of the CDR3: TGCGCCAGCAGCCAAGAGGGAGGGGGCTCCTACTACGAGCAGTACTTC. Residues: CASSQEGGGSYYEQYF.

CDR3 bases: TGTGCCTGGAGTAATAGCGGGTTCTACGAGCAGTACTTC. This translates into CAWSNSGFYEQYF. The chain couples TRBV30 to TRBJ2-7, with 7 positions matching TRBD2. Germline CDR1 GTSNPN, CDR2 SVGIG (reference sequence). This CDR3 is built from 13 residues. V trimming: 2 bases; J trimming: 3 bases; junction bases outside the gene matches: 4.

The chain links TRBV6-1 to TRBJ2-5; 7 bases are a match to TRBD1. V was pared by 5 bases and J by 5 bases, with 5 bases of the junction left unmatched. The CDR3 is made up of 13 amino acids. In germline, CDR1 is MNHNS, CDR2 SASEGT. CDR3 nucleotide sequence: TGTGCCAGCAGTCAGGGGGACGTGGAGACCCAGTACTTC. Translated: CASSQGDVETQYF.

The CDR3 here is CSADPRTTNYGYTF. CDR3 sequence (DNA): TGCAGCGCCGATCCCAGGACTACTAACTATGGCTACACCTTC. The gene calls are TRBV29-1 and TRBJ1-2; D is uncertain. Germline loops: CDR1 SQVTM, CDR2 ANQGSEA. Trimming left V 7 bases short and J 0 bases short, with 15 bases between. The CDR3 extends over 14 amino acids.

V and J are TRBV6-5 and TRBJ2-5, with 7 bases lining up with TRBD1. With 0 bases clipped from V and 2 bases from J, the junction kept 3 bases outside the gene matches. From germline, CDR1 is MNHEY and CDR2 SVGAGI. This CDR3 spans 15 amino acids. CDR3 region: CASSYSGQVQETQYF. CDR3 in DNA: TGTGCCAGCAGTTACTCTGGACAGGTACAAGAGACCCAGTACTTC.

CDR3 amino acids: CASSLAGSGQETQYF. The CDR3 DNA reads as TGTGCCAGCAGCTTAGCGGGATCGGGTCAAGAGACCCAGTACTTC. The chain recombines TRBV7-6 with TRBJ2-5, with D uncertain. Trimming stripped 0 bases from V and 2 bases from J, with 10 bases between. Germline CDR1 SGHVS, CDR2 FNYEAQ. This CDR3 is 15 amino acids long.

The chain joins TRBV27 to TRBJ2-1, with 9 bases fitting TRBD1. In germline, CDR1 is MNHEY, CDR2 SMNVEV (reference sequence). The CDR3 contains 16 residues. The V gene end was trimmed by 4 bases and the J gene end by 7 bases; junction bases not matched to a gene: 11. As DNA, the CDR3 is TGTGCCAGCAGTTCCGACCGGGACAGGGCGCGGAATGAGCAGTTCTTC. Translating gives CASSSDRDRARNEQFF.

J is TRBJ2-1 and V is TRBV28, with D hard to call. The length of the CDR3 is 14 residues. The V and J ends lost 5 bases and 0 bases respectively, with 8 bases between them. The V gene's germline CDR1 is MDHEN and CDR2 SYDVKM. CDR3 DNA: TGTGCCAGCAGTCTAAGGAGCTCCTACAATGAGCAGTTCTTC. It codes for CASSLRSSYNEQFF.

The sample holds one count of this clone. The chain is built from TRBV28 and TRBJ1-5; a weak D match, TRBD1 (5 bases). The germline V gene encodes CDR1 MDHEN and CDR2 SYDVKM. The CDR3 length is 15 residues. Trimming cost V 2 bases and J 7 bases, with 15 bases left between them. The CDR3 bases are TGTGCCAGCAGTTTAACGGGGGGTGGGCGGCAGCCCCAGCATTTT. Its translation is CASSLTGGGRQPQHF.

V usage is TRBV6-4 and J usage is TRBJ2-3; 7 bases fit TRBD2. The CDR3 consists of 15 residues. J was trimmed by 2 bases and V by 4 bases; bases with no gene match: 6. The germline gives CDR1 MRHNA, CDR2 SNTAGT. DNA for the CDR3: TGTGCCAGCAGTGTGGGGAGCGGGGACACAGATACGCAGTATTTT. Its translation: CASSVGSGDTDTQYF.

V is TRBV7-8 and J is TRBJ1-4; the D gene is possibly TRBD1 (5 bases). Between the trimmed V and J ends, which lost 1 base and 1 base, there was a span of 7 bases. CDR1 SGHVS and CDR2 FQNEAQ come from the germline V gene. The CDR3 is 15 residues long. CDR3 in DNA: TGTGCCAGCAGCTTAGTGGGGGTAACTAATGAAAAACTGTTTTTT. Its protein product is CASSLVGVTNEKLFF.

V usage is TRBV6-5 and J usage is TRBJ1-3, with D possibly being TRBD1 (5 bases). The CDR3 is 15 amino acids. Germline V gene data show CDR1 as MNHEY and CDR2 as SVGAGI. V lost 7 bases and J lost 2, with 15 bases in between. CDR3 residues: CASKTRGAAGNTIYF. The CDR3 nucleotides read TGTGCCAGCAAAACTAGGGGCGCTGCTGGAAACACCATATATTTT.

The chain has TRBV7-2 and TRBJ2-1; D possibly uses TRBD1 or TRBD2 (5 bases each). With 4 bases removed from V and 4 bases from J, the gap between germline ends came to 8 bases. CDR1 SGHTA and CDR2 FQGNSA come from the germline V gene. The CDR3 is 13 amino acids. As DNA, the CDR3 is TGTGCCAGCAGCTCCGGGGCATACAATGAGCAGTTCTTC. Translation gives CASSSGAYNEQFF. Full variable domain (outside the CDR3, taken from reference TRBV7-2 and TRBJ2-1): GAGVSQSPSNKVTEKGKDVELRCDPISGHTALYWYRQSLGQGLEFLIYFQGNSAPDKSGLPSDRFSAERTGGSVSTLTIQRTQQEDSAVYLCASSSGAYNEQFFGPGTRLTVL.

The V gene is TRBV19, the J gene TRBJ2-7; D perhaps matches TRBD1 (6 bases). The CDR3 extends over 17 amino acids. Trimming pared 5 bases from V and 2 bases from J, leaving 22 bases between. Germline V gene lookup returns CDR1 LNHDA and CDR2 SQIVND (reference sequence). CDR3 loop: CASSGITGTFPAYEQYF. CDR3 bases: TGTGCCAGTAGTGGTATAACAGGGACCTTTCCCGCCTACGAGCAGTACTTC.

The rearrangement joins TRBV5-4 to TRBJ2-3, with 8 nucleotides matching TRBD2. Germline CDR1 SGHNT, CDR2 YYREEE (reference sequence). The CDR3 spans 16 residues. With V trimmed by 2 bases and J by 1 base, 6 bases remained unmatched. The CDR3 DNA sequence: TGTGCCAGCAGCTTACTCATAGCGGGGCGCACAGATACGCAGTATTTT. Its translation: CASSLLIAGRTDTQYF.

This chain links TRBV2 with TRBJ2-3; 7 bases fit TRBD1. Germline CDR1 SNHLY, CDR2 FYNNEI. Germline trimming cut 6 bases from V and 3 bases from J; bases unmatched to any gene: 6. This CDR3 region has 14 residues. CDR3 DNA sequence: TGTGCCAGCAGGGTTCGACAGGGAACAGATACGCAGTATTTT. This translates into CASRVRQGTDTQYF.

The CDR3 protein is CASSRPRAQGGFLETQYF. Here the CDR3 DNA reads TGTGCCAGCAGCCGCCCACGGGCCCAGGGAGGTTTTCTGGAGACCCAGTACTTC. This chain uses TRBV7-2 with TRBJ2-5; the D gene is possibly TRBD2 (6 bases). Germline values: CDR1 SGHTA, CDR2 FQGNSA. Trimming pared 5 bases from V and 5 bases from J, leaving 27 bases between. The CDR3 runs 18 residues.

This rearrangement joins TRBV11-2 to TRBJ2-7, with TRBD1 as a possible D gene (6 bases). The V gene's germline CDR1 is SGHAT and CDR2 FQNNGV. Trimming pared 1 base from V and 6 bases from J, leaving 13 bases between. The CDR3 has 14 residues. CDR3 in amino acids: CASSLVVTGSEQYF. The DNA of the CDR3 is TGTGCCAGCAGCTTAGTGGTCACAGGGTCCGAGCAGTACTTC.

The V and J genes are TRBV11-2 and TRBJ1-2, with D hard to call. Per the germline V gene, CDR1 is SGHAT and CDR2 is FQNNGV. There are 14 residues in the CDR3. The V gene lost 0 bases and the J gene lost 4 bases, with 9 bases spanning the gap. DNA for the CDR3: TGTGCCAGCAGCTTAGATCGGAAGGCCTATGGCTACACCTTC. Translation gives CASSLDRKAYGYTF.

The chain combines TRBV19 with TRBJ1-5; no definite D call. Germline V gives CDR1 LNHDA, CDR2 SQIVND (reference sequence). V shed 3 bases and J shed 5 bases, with 17 bases lying between them. CDR3 length equals 16 residues. The CDR3 loop is CASSILAGRLDQPQHF. CDR3 nucleotide sequence: TGTGCCAGTAGTATTCTGGCTGGGAGGCTCGATCAGCCCCAGCATTTT.

The rearrangement joins TRBV9 to TRBJ1-2, with D perhaps TRBD1 (5 bases). Germline values: CDR1 SGDLS, CDR2 YYNGEE. The ends were cut back, 3 bases at V and 0 bases at J, with 12 bases in the middle. The CDR3 runs 15 residues. The DNA for the CDR3 is TGTGCCAGCAGCGGTGGGGCGATCCCTAACTATGGCTACACCTTC. Translation gives CASSGGAIPNYGYTF.

The CDR3 spells CASSFGDIGEQYF. The CDR3 region has the DNA TGTGCCAGCAGCTTCGGGGACATTGGCGAGCAGTACTTC. The chain combines TRBV13 with TRBJ2-7; D may be TRBD1 (6 bases). This CDR3 spans 13 amino acids. Per germline, CDR1 PRHDT and CDR2 FYEKMQ (reference sequence). Trimming pared 3 bases from V and 6 bases from J, leaving 12 bases between.

CDR3 DNA sequence: TGCAGTGCTAGGCAAGCCTACGAGCAGTACTTC. This sequence encodes CSARQAYEQYF. The chain is built from TRBV20-1 and TRBJ2-7; D gene ambiguous. This CDR3 has 11 residues. CDR1 is DFQATT, CDR2 SNEGSKA, per germline (reference sequence). V was trimmed by 3 bases and J by 2 bases, leaving 5 bases between them.

The chain couples TRBV19 to TRBJ2-1; D is undetermined. The CDR3 length is 13 residues. Germline CDR1 LNHDA, CDR2 SQIVND (reference sequence). V was cut by 5 bases and J by 0 bases, with 5 bases left in between. This CDR3 is CASSWGSYNEQFF. CDR3 DNA sequence: TGTGCCAGTAGTTGGGGCTCCTACAATGAGCAGTTCTTC.

The chain links TRBV9 to TRBJ2-3; 12 nucleotides agree with TRBD2. From germline, CDR1 is SGDLS and CDR2 YYNGEE. The CDR3 consists of 16 residues. V dropped 1 base and J dropped 5; count of bases not matched to a gene: 5. CDR3 sequence: CASSVTLAGGEDTQYF. In DNA form, the CDR3 reads TGTGCCAGCAGCGTAACCCTAGCGGGAGGGGAAGATACGCAGTATTTT.